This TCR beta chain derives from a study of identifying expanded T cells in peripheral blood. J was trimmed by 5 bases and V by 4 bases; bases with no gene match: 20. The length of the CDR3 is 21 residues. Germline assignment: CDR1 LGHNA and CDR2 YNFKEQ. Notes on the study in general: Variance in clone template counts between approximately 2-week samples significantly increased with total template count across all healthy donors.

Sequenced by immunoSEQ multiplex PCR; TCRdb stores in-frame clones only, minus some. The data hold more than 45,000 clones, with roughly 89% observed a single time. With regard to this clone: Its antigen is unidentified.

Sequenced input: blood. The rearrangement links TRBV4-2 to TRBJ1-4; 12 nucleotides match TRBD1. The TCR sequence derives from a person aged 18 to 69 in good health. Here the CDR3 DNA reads TGTGCCAGCAGCCGCAAGACGGTTGGGGGACAGGGGGCGCAGTCGAATGAAAAACTGTTTTTT. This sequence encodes CASSRKTVGGQGAQSNEKLFF.